This TCR beta chain was sequenced during a study of T cells in Graves' hyperthyroidism and ophthalmopathy. Overall study results and limits: Ophthalmopathy got predicted by the model a median approximately 6.3 months before its onset.

A remark on this clonotype: Its matching antigen is unknown.

Diagnoses were established using clinical symptoms, serum thyroxine and TRAb, thyroid ultrasound and orbital computed tomography. The CDR3 regions of TCR beta were amplified from RNA transcripts. Researchers ran a first-round RT-PCR on the TCR CDR3 using the HTBI primer set. A single record per CDR3 protein comes from TCRdb applying MiXCR to the multiplex PCR reads. The sample consists of over 250,000 distinct CDR3 sequences, roughly 15% of them appearing once. V lost 3 bases and J lost 4, with 12 bases in between. CDR1 is SEHNR, CDR2 FQNEAQ, per germline (reference sequence). The CDR3 is made up of 14 amino acids.

Sequencing used blood. The chain couples TRBV7-9 to TRBJ2-5; either TRBD1 or TRBD2 may fit D (5 bases each). The sequence came from a woman aged 40 to 50 with Graves' ophthalmopathy. The CDR3 nucleotides read TGTGCCAGCAGCTTTCGGCAGGGACGAGAGACCCAGTACTTC. As protein: CASSFRQGRETQYF.